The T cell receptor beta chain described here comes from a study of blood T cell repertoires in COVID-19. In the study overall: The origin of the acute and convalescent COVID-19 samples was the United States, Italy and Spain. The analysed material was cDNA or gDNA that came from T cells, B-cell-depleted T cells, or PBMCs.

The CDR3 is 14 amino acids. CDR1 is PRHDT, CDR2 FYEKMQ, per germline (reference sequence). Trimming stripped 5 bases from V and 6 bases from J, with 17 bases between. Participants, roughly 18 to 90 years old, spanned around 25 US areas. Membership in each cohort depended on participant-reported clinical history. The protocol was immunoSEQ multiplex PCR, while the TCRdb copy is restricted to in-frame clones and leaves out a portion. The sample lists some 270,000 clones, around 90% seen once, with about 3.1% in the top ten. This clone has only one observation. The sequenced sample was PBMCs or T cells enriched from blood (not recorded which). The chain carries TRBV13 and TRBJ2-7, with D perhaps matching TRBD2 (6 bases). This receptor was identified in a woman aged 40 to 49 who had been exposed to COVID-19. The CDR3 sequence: CASSHTGGVGEQYV. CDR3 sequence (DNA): TGTGCCAGCAGCCACACGGGCGGGGTTGGCGAGCAGTACGTC.